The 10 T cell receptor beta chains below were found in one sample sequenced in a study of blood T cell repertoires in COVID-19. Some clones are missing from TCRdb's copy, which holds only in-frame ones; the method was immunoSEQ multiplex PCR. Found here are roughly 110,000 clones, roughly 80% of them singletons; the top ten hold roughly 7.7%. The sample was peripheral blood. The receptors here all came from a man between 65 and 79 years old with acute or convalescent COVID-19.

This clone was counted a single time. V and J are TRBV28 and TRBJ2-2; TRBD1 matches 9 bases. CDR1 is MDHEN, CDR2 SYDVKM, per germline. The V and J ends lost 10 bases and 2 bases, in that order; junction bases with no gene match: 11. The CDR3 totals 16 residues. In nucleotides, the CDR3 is TGTGCCAAGGGGACAGGGAAAGGGCCCAACACCGGGGAGCTGTTTTTT. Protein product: CAKGTGKGPNTGELFF. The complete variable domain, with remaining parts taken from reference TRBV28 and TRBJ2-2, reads DVKVTQSSRYLVKRTGEKVFLECVQDMDHENMFWYRQDPGLGLRLIYFSYDVKMKEKGDIPEGYSVSREKKERFSLILESASTNQTSMYLCAKGTGKGPNTGELFFGEGSRLTVL.

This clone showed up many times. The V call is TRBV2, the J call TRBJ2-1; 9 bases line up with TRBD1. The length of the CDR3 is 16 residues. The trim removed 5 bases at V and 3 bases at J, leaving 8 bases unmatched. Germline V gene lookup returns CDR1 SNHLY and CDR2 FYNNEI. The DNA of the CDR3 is TGTGCCAGCAGTCCTGTACAGGGGGCCGGCTACAATGAGCAGTTCTTC. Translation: CASSPVQGAGYNEQFF.

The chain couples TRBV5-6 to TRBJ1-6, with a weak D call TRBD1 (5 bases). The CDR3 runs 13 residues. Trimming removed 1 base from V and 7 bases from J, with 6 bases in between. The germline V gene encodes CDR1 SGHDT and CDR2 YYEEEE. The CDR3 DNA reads TGTGCCAGCAGCTTGCAGGGAAATTCACCCCTCCACTTT. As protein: CASSLQGNSPLHF.

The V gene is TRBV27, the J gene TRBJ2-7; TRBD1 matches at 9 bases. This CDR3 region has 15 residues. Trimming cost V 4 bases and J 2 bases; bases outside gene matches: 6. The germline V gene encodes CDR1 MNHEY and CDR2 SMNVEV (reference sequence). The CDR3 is CASSSLRDRAYEQYF. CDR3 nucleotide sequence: TGTGCCAGCAGTTCACTCCGGGACAGGGCCTACGAGCAGTACTTC.

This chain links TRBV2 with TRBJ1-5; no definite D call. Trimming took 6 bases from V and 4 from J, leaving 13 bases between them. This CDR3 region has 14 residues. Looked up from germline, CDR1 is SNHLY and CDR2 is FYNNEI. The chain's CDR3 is CASRDRAGNQPQHF. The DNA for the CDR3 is TGTGCCAGCAGGGATCGGGCGGGTAATCAGCCCCAGCATTTT.

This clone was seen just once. The CDR3 region is CASSPPAGGYPDTQYF. The CDR3 coding sequence is TGTGCCAGCAGCCCGCCCGCGGGGGGGTACCCAGATACGCAGTATTTT. The chain employs TRBV3-1 (or the pseudogene TRBV3-2) and TRBJ2-3, with 9 bases that match TRBD2. The CDR3 has 16 amino acids. Germline CDR1 LGHDT, CDR2 YNNKEL (reference sequence). With V trimmed by 4 bases and J by 4 bases, 9 bases remained unmatched.

The CDR3 sequence is CASRLRTGGGRNGYTF. The CDR3 DNA reads TGTGCAAGTCGCTTAAGGACAGGGGGTGGTCGTAATGGCTACACCTTC. V and J are TRBV12-2 and TRBJ1-2; TRBD1, the table's D call, lacks a check against the DNA. TRBV12-2 is a documented pseudogene. This CDR3 has 16 residues.

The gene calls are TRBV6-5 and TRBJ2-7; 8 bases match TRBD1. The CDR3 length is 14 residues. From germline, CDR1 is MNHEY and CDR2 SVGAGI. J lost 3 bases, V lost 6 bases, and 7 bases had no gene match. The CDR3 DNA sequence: TGTGCCAGCAGAACCAAGACAGGGGTCTACGAGCAGTACTTC. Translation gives CASRTKTGVYEQYF.

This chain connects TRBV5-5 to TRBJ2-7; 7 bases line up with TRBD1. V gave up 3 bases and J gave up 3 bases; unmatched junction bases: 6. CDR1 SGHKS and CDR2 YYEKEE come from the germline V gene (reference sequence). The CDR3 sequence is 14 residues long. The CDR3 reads CASSSGQVVYEQYF. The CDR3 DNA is TGTGCCAGCAGCTCTGGACAGGTAGTCTACGAGCAGTACTTC.

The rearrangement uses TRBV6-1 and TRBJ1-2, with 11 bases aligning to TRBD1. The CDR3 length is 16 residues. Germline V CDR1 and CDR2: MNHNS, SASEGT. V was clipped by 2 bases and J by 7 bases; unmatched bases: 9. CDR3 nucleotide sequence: TGTGCCAGCAGTGAATTAGGGACAGGGGGGATAAGTGGCTACACCTTC. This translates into CASSELGTGGISGYTF.